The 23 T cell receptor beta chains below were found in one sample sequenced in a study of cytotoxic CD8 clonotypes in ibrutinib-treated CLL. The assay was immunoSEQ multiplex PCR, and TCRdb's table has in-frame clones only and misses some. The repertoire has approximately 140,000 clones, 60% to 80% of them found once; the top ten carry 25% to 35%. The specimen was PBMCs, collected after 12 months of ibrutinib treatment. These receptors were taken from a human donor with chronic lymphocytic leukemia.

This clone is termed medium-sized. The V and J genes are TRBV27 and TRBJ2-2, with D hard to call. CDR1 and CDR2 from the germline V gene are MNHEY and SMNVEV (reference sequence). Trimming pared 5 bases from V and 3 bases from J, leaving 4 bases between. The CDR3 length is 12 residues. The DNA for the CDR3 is TGTGCCAGCAGTCCTCACACCGGGGAGCTGTTTTTT. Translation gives CASSPHTGELFF.

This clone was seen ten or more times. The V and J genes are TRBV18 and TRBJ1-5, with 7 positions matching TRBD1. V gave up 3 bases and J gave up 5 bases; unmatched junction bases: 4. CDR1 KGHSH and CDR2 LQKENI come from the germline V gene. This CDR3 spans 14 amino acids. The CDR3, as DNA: TGTGCCAGCTCACCGCCGGGACAGCATCAGCCCCAGCATTTT. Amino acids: CASSPPGQHQPQHF. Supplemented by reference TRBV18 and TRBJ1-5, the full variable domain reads NAGVMQNPRHLVRRRGQEARLRCSPMKGHSHVYWYRQLPEEGLKFMVYLQKENIIDESGMPKERFSAEFPKEGPSILRIQQVVRGDSAAYFCASSPPGQHQPQHFGDGTRLSIL.

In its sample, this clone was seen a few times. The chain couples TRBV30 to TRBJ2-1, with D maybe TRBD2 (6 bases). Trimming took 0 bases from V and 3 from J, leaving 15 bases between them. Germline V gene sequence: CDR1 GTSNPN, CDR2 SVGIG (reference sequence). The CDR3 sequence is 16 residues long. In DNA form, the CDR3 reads TGTGCCTGGAGTGTACTAAGTGGGGGGTACTACAATGAGCAGTTCTTC. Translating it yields CAWSVLSGGYYNEQFF.

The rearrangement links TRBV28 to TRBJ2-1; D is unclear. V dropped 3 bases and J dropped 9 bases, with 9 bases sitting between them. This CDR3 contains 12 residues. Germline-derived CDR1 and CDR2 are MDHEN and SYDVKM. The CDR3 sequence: CASSFNLAEQFF. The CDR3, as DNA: TGTGCCAGCAGTTTCAATTTAGCTGAGCAGTTCTTC.

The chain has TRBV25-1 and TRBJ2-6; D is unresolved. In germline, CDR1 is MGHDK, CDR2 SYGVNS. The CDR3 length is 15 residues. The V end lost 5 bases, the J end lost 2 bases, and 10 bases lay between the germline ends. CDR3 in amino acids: CASSSWTAGANVLTF. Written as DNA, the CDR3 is TGTGCCAGCAGTTCCTGGACGGCTGGGGCCAACGTCCTGACTTTC.

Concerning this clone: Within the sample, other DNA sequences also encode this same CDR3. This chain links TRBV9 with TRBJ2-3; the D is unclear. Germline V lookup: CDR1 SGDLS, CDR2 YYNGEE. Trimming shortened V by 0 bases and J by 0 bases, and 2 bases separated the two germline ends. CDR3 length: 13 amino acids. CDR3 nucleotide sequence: TGTGCCAGCAGCGTAGATAGCACAGATACGCAGTATTTT. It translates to CASSVDSTDTQYF.

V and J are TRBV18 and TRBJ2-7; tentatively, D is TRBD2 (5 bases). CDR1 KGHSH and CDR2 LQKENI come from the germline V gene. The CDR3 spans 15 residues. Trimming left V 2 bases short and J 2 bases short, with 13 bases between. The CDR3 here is CASSPGSTGTYEQYF. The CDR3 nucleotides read TGTGCCAGCTCACCAGGGTCGACGGGAACCTACGAGCAGTACTTC.

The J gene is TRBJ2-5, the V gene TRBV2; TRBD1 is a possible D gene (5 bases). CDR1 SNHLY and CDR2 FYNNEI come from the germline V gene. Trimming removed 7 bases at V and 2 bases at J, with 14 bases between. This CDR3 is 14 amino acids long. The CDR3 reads CASTFEGVQETQYF. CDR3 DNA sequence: TGTGCCAGCACTTTTGAAGGGGTTCAAGAGACCCAGTACTTC.

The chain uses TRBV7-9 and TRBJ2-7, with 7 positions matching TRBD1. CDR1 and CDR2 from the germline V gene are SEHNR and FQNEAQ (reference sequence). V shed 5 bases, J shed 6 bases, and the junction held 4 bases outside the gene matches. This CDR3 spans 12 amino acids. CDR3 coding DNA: TGTGCCAGCAGCCGATCAGGGGGCGAGCAGTACTTC. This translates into CASSRSGGEQYF.

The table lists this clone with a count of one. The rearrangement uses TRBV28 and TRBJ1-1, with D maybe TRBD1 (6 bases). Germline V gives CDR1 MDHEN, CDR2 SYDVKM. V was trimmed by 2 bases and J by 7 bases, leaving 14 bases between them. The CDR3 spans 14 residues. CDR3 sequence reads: CASSLVATQGEAFF. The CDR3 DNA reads TGTGCCAGCAGTTTAGTTGCGACACAGGGTGAAGCTTTCTTT.

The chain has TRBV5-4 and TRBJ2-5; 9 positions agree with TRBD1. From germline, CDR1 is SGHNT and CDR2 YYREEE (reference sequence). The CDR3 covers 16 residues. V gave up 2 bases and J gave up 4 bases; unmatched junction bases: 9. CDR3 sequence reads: CASSLEAQGAGETQYF. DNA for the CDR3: TGTGCCAGCAGCTTAGAAGCACAGGGGGCGGGAGAGACCCAGTACTTC.

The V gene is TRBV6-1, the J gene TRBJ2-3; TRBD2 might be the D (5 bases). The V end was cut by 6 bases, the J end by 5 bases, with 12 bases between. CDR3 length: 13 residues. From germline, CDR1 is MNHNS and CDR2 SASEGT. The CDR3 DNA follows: TGTGCCAGCAGGAGGGCCGGAGAAGATACGCAGTATTTT. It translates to CASRRAGEDTQYF.

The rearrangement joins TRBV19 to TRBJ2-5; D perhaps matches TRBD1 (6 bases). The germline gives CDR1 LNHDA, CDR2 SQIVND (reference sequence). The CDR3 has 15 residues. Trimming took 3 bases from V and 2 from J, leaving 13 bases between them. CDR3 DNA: TGTGCCAGTAGTATCCTAGCAGGGGAACAAGAGACCCAGTACTTC. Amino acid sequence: CASSILAGEQETQYF.

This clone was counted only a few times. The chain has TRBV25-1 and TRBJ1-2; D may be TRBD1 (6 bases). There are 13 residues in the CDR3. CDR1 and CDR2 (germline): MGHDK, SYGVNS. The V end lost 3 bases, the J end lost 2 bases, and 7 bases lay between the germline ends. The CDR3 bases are TGTGCCAGCAGTGATACAGGGAACTATGGCTACACCTTC. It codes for CASSDTGNYGYTF.

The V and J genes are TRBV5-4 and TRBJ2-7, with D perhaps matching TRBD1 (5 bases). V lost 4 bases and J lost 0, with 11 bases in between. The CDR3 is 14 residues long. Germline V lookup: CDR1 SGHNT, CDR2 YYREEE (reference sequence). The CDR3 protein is CASSTDTSSYEQYF. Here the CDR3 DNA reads TGTGCCAGCAGCACGGACACCTCCTCCTACGAGCAGTACTTC.

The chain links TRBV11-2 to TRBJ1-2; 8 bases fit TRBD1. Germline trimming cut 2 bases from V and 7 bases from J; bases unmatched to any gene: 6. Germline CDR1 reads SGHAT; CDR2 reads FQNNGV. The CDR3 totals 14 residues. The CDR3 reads CASSLNQGTGGYTF. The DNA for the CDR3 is TGTGCCAGCAGCTTAAATCAGGGGACAGGTGGCTACACCTTC. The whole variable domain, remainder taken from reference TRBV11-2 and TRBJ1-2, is EAGVAQSPRYKIIEKRQSVAFWCNPISGHATLYWYQQILGQGPKLLIQFQNNGVVDDSQLPKDRFSAERLKGVDSTLKIQPAKLEDSAVYLCASSLNQGTGGYTFGSGTRLTVV.

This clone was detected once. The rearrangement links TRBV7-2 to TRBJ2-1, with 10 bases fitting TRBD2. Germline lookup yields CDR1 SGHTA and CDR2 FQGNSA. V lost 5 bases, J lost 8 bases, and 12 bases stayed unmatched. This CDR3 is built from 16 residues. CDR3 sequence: CASSAPRASGSDEQFF. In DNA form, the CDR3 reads TGTGCCAGCAGCGCCCCACGGGCTAGCGGGAGCGATGAGCAGTTCTTC.

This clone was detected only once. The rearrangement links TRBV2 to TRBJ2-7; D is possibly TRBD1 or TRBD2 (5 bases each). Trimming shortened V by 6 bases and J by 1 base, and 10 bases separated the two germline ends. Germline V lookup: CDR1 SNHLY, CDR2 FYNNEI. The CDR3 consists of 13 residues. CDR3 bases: TGTGCCAGCAGAGGGTGGGGGTCCTACGAGCAGTACTTC. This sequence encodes CASRGWGSYEQYF. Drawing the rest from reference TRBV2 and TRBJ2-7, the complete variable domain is EPEVTQTPSHQVTQMGQEVILRCVPISNHLYFYWYRQILGQKVEFLVSFYNNEISEKSEIFDDQFSVERPDGSNFTLKIRSTKLEDSAMYFCASRGWGSYEQYFGPGTRLTVT.

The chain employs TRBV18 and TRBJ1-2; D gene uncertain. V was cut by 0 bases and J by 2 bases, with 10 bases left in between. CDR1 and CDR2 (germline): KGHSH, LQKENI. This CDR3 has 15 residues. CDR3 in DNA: TGTGCCAGCTCACCACCTGAACAGAGAAACTATGGCTACACCTTC. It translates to CASSPPEQRNYGYTF.

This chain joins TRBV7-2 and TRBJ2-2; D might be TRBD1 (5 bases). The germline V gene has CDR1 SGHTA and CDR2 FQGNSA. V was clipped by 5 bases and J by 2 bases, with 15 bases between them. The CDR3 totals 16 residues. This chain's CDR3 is CASSPRVGQNTGELFF. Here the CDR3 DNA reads TGTGCCAGCAGCCCCAGGGTTGGTCAAAACACCGGGGAGCTGTTTTTT. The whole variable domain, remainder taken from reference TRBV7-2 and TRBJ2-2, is GAGVSQSPSNKVTEKGKDVELRCDPISGHTALYWYRQSLGQGLEFLIYFQGNSAPDKSGLPSDRFSAERTGGSVSTLTIQRTQQEDSAVYLCASSPRVGQNTGELFFGEGSRLTVL.

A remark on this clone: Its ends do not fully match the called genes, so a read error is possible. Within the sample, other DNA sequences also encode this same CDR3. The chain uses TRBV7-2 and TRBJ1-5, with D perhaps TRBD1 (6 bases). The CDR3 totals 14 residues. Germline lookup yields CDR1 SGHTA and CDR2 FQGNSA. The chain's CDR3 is CASSYQGSNQPQHF. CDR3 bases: TGTGCCAGCAGCTATCAGGGGAGCAATCAGCCTCAGCATTTT.

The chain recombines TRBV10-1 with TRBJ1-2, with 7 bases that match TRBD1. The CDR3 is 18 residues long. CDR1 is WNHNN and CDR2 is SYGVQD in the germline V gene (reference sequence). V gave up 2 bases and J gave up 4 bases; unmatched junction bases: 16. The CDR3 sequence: CASSEIWRQGPRSYGYTF. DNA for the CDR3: TGCGCCAGCAGTGAGATCTGGAGACAGGGTCCCAGGAGCTATGGCTACACCTTC.

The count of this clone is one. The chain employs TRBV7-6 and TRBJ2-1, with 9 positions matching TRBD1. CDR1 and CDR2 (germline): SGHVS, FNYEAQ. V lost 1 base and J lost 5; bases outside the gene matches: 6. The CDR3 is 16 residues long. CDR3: CASSLEVTGGNNEQFF. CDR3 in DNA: TGTGCCAGCAGCTTAGAGGTGACAGGGGGTAACAATGAGCAGTTCTTC.